This TCR beta chain originates from a study of response to subunit inactivated influenza vaccine (dated 2018 in TCRdb). Regarding the study in general: The study used deep quantitative T cell receptor repertoire profiling to track responses to a trivalent subunit inactivated influenza vaccine.

In regard to this clonotype: It has no known antigen specificity. Base quality data are lacking; no much larger clone is found one base away.

The sample's time point label, in plain terms: 45 to 50 days after influenza vaccine administration. The full study reports these points: The authors suggested that each seasonal influenza vaccination may recruit only a limited number of new T cells.

Based on the germline V gene (reference sequence), the CDR1 and CDR2 sequences are LGHDT and YNNKEL. Reading from cysteine to phenylalanine, the CDR3 counts 14 amino acids. The DNA shown is the 42-base CDR3, in frame from base 1. The germline ends are 6 bases apart after V is trimmed by 0 bases and J by 2 bases. The library was made by RT-PCR. Data came from an Illumina HiSeq 2500. Clones were called with MiXCR by TCRdb after fastp trimmed the public reads at Q25, and only in-frame beta chains were retained. Each CDR3 protein gets just one entry, which takes the most common genes and DNA from the rows behind it. The sample profile shows about 500,000 distinct CDR3 sequences; 13% of them were found once. The ten largest clones add up to around 13% of the sample.

The source was PBMCs from blood, collected 35 to 45 days after vaccination. The rearranged segments are TRBV3-1 and TRBJ2-3; the D gene cannot be named for sure. The origin of this receptor is a man in his fifties who received an inactivated influenza vaccine. Donor details come from another sample of the same person, matched by shared clones. CDR3 region: CASSQDRVTDTQYF. The nucleotide sequence is TGTGCCAGCAGCCAAGACAGAGTCACAGATACGCAGTATTTT.